Given below is one TCR beta chain in context. The sample comes from a study of CD8 T cells in Susac syndrome. The junction had 6 bases not matched to a gene; V was cut back by 6 bases and J by 4 bases. This CDR3 spans 15 amino acids. CDR1 and CDR2 from the germline V gene are SEHNR and FQNEAQ (reference sequence). With random hexamers, reverse transcription was performed on roughly 0.5 to 1 ug of RNA. Amplification of TCR beta CDR3 used immunoSEQ multiplex PCR across 54 Vbeta and 13 Jbeta. TCRdb re-derived calls from the immunoSEQ multiplex PCR reads in MiXCR, one entry per CDR3 protein. The table records about 240,000 distinct CDR3 sequences, almost 97% of them present only once.

This chain joins TRBV7-9 and TRBJ2-1; TRBD2 matches at 10 bases. Sequenced sample: CD4+ T cells from PBMCs. The source of this sequence is a human donor with Susac syndrome. The DNA of the CDR3 is TGTGCCAGCAGTGTGACTAGCGGGCGATACAATGAGCAGTTCTTC. This codes for CASSVTSGRYNEQFF.